A selection of T cell receptor beta chains follows, all from one sample in a study of shared clonotypes between healthy human individuals. Sequenced by immunoSEQ multiplex PCR; TCRdb stores in-frame clones only, minus some. The sample lists 170,000 or so clones; 65% to 70% were seen once. The specimen was memory CD4+ T cells sorted from blood. These receptor sequences come from a man aged 25 to 40 in good health. CDR3s include the opening cysteine and the closing phenylalanine or tryptophan. Each record gives: J gene, D gene, V gene, clone size, CDR3 DNA, CDR3 protein. The D gene is left open where the match is weak. A clone size is listed for some rows: how often the clone was seen (once, few, many), or a class if it is expanded.

>TRBJ1-1|NA|TRBV30|NA
TGTGCCTGGAGCGACCGACCAGGAGCTTTCTTT
CAWSDRPGAFF
>TRBJ1-4|NA|TRBV27|NA
TGTGCCAGCAGTTATGGGGGGCTGGAAAAACTGTTTTTT
CASSYGGLEKLFF
>TRBJ2-7|TRBD2|TRBV6-9|NA
TGTGCCAGCAGTTATCCAGCGGGAGGGCTATACGAGCAGTACTTC
CASSYPAGGLYEQYF
>TRBJ1-5|TRBD1|TRBV18|NA
TGTGCCAGCTCACCACGCAGGGGGATGGATCAGCCCCAGCATTTT
CASSPRRGMDQPQHF
>TRBJ2-5|TRBD2|TRBV2|few
TGTGCCAGCAGTGAAAGTCGGACTAGCGGGAGACGAACTGGGGAGACCCAGTACTTC
CASSESRTSGRRTGETQYF
>TRBJ2-4|NA|TRBV5-4|NA
TGTGCCAGCAGTTTACAAGCGGTAAAGGGGAACATTCAGTACTTC
CASSLQAVKGNIQYF
>TRBJ2-5|NA|TRBV5-6|NA
TGTGCCAGCTCTCCAGGGTCTGTGACCCAGTACTTC
CASSPGSVTQYF
>TRBJ2-5|NA|TRBV6-6|NA
TGTGCCAGCCTCGAACCTCCCCAAGAGACCCAGTACTTC
CASLEPPQETQYF
>TRBJ2-3|NA|TRBV15|NA
TGTGCCACCAGCAGAGGAGTGGGGGCTAGCACAGATACGCAGTATTTT
CATSRGVGASTDTQYF
>TRBJ2-7|NA|TRBV6-1|NA
TGTGCCAGCAGTGAAACCTTTCTAGACTACGAGCAGTACTTC
CASSETFLDYEQYF
>TRBJ2-4|TRBD2|TRBV5-4|NA
TGTGCCAGCAGCCCCCGTCCGGGGGGGTACATTCAGTACTTC
CASSPRPGGYIQYF
>TRBJ1-2|NA|TRBV13|many
TGTGCCAGCAGCTTAGTTCGGGAAGTCTCGGATGGCTACACCTTC
CASSLVREVSDGYTF
>TRBJ2-7|NA|TRBV7-2|NA
TGTGCCAGCAGCGCGACTAGGGCCTACGAGCAGTACTTC
CASSATRAYEQYF
>TRBJ2-1|TRBD2|TRBV6-5|few
TGTGCCAGCAGTACCCAACCGGGACTAGAGAATGAGCAGTTCTTC
CASSTQPGLENEQFF
>TRBJ2-4|TRBD2|TRBV11-1|few
TGTGCCAGCAGCTTGTCGCTAGCGGGAGTTAAGGCCAAAAACATTCAGTACTTC
CASSLSLAGVKAKNIQYF
>TRBJ2-7|NA|TRBV7-2|once
TGTGCCAGCAGCTTAGGGGTCAACCGGGGCCCTAGCGACGAGCAGTACTTC
CASSLGVNRGPSDEQYF
>TRBJ2-7|TRBD2|TRBV7-8|NA
TGTGCCAGCAGCCCTACCGGGACTAGCGGGAGAATCAACGAGCAGTACTTC
CASSPTGTSGRINEQYF
>TRBJ2-7|NA|TRBV21-1|NA
TGTGCCAGCAGCGACGGACTAGCGGCCTCCTACGAGCAGTACTTC
CASSDGLAASYEQYF
>TRBJ2-1|NA|TRBV12-2|NA
TGTGCAAGTCGCTTCCTGGGACTAGCGGGAGGACTAGAGCAGTTCTTC
CASRFLGLAGGLEQFF
>TRBJ2-6|TRBD2|TRBV18|few
TGTGCCAGCTCACCAAGGGGACTAGGGAAGTCCTCTGGGGCCAACGTCCTGACTTTC
CASSPRGLGKSSGANVLTF
>TRBJ2-5|NA|TRBV5-1|NA
TGCGCCAGCAGCTATTCCGGGACAACTGCGGAGACCCAGTACTTC
CASSYSGTTAETQYF
>TRBJ1-3|NA|TRBV6-1|NA
TGTGCCAGCAGCCCTTTGCGGAGCTCTGGAAACACCATATATTTT
CASSPLRSSGNTIYF
>TRBJ2-7|NA|TRBV11-2|few
TGTGCCAGCAGCTTGGCGGGGGCCGAGCAGTACTTC
CASSLAGAEQYF
>TRBJ2-3|NA|TRBV9|NA
TGTGCCAGCAGCGTAGGTGGTGGCGGGACTTCAGATACGCAGTATTTT
CASSVGGGGTSDTQYF
>TRBJ2-7|NA|TRBV6-5|NA
TGTGCCAGCAGTTACTCGATCCGCTCCTACGAGCAGTACTTC
CASSYSIRSYEQYF
>TRBJ2-7|TRBD1|TRBV7-8|NA
TGTGCCAGCAGCCGGCTCGGGACAGGGCTCGAGCAGTACTTC
CASSRLGTGLEQYF
>TRBJ2-2|NA|TRBV11-3|NA
TGTGCCAGCAGCTCCGGGGGAGGAAGGGGCACCGGGGAGCTGTTTTTT
CASSSGGGRGTGELFF
>TRBJ2-1|TRBD2|TRBV11-2|few
TGTGCCAGCAGCCGTACTAGCGGGAGATACAATGAGCAGTTCTTC
CASSRTSGRYNEQFF
>TRBJ2-3|TRBD2|TRBV6-5|once
TGTGCCAGCAGTTTGGGGGGGGGCACAGATACGCAGTATTTT
CASSLGGGTDTQYF
>TRBJ2-5|NA|TRBV29-1|NA
TGCAGCGTTGAAGCCCTCCCGGATTCTTCGGGGACCCAGTACTTC
CSVEALPDSSGTQYF
>TRBJ1-4|TRBD1|TRBV9|once
TGTGCCAGCAGCGTAGGTTCCAGGGGGAGGGAAAAACTGTTTTTT
CASSVGSRGREKLFF
>TRBJ1-2|NA|TRBV18|NA
TGTGCCAGCTCACCTGTCTATCGAAGGGGAGCTAACTATGGCTACACCTTC
CASSPVYRRGANYGYTF
>TRBJ2-3|TRBD2|TRBV7-9|NA
TGTGCCAGCCCAGTCGGGGCGGGAGCGGTAGATACGCAGTATTTT
CASPVGAGAVDTQYF
>TRBJ2-2|TRBD2|TRBV5-1|few
TGCGCCAGCAGCTCCACCGGGGACTACCCAGGGGAGCTGTTTTTT
CASSSTGDYPGELFF
>TRBJ1-5|NA|TRBV6-5|NA
TGTGCCAGCAGTTATACTGCCCAGCCCCAGCATTTT
CASSYTAQPQHF
>TRBJ2-5|TRBD2|TRBV11-2|NA
TGTGCCAGCAGCTTAGGGGGAGGCGGGAGGTGGGAGACCCAGTACTTC
CASSLGGGGRWETQYF